At least ten counts were recorded for the clone carrying this T cell receptor beta chain. Antigen unknown. This sample was taken from a study of T-cell reconstitution after alpha-beta-depleted transplantation in children. Study findings and constraints: At day 60, the high TCRbeta diversity found in some patients originated from recipient T cells and thymic progenitors that had survived. By one year post-transplant, T-cell counts and diversity largely arose from T cells that were newly produced. Several hundred graft clones that had expanded were reportedly the source of alpha-beta T cells about two months after transplant.

Unique molecular identifiers tagged the TCRbeta library. MiXCR was run by TCRdb on the PCR reads, yielding one entry per CDR3 protein. The profile shows around 490,000 distinct CDR3 sequences, about 10% of them singletons. Germline CDR1 reads SEHNR; CDR2 reads FQNEAQ (reference sequence). This CDR3 comprises 15 residues. The V and J ends lost 0 bases and 2 bases respectively, with 7 bases between them. The sequence was collected from a female patient aged 2-10 years who had a stem cell transplant for aplastic anemia, so the T cells may come from the graft donor. The sequenced sample was PBMCs, mostly from graft donor cells, obtained 180 days after TCRalphabeta/CD19-depleted stem cell transplant. The chain combines TRBV7-9 with TRBJ1-4, with D tentatively TRBD1 (5 bases). The CDR3 DNA reads as TGTGCCAGCAGCTTAGCAGGGGTGACTAATGAAAAACTGTTTTTT. Amino acid sequence: CASSLAGVTNEKLFF.